The clone carrying this TCR beta chain came up a few times. Using MiXCR, TCRdb reanalyzed the PCR reads. This sample has roughly 27,000 clones, with roughly 25% found just once. CDR1 and CDR2 (germline): MNHEY, SVGAGI. This CDR3 spans 17 amino acids. V shed 2 bases and J 7 bases; nucleotides not matched to a gene: 13. No treatment had been given to any patient before thyroid surgery. These data originate in a study of metastatic and nonmetastatic thyroid tumors. Study in general: It was across blood and tumor or nodule tissue from malignant and benign thyroid patients that repertoires were compared.

The chain recombines TRBV6-5 with TRBJ2-2; 7 bases line up with TRBD2. Sequenced: blood. This TCR came from a female donor with papillary thyroid cancer or a benign thyroid nodule (not recorded which). Some clones in this sample may be carry-over from other donors' samples. CDR3 residues: CASSYPTGLGGGGELFF. The CDR3 DNA is TGTGCCAGCAGTTACCCAACCGGACTGGGCGGGGGCGGGGAGCTGTTTTTT.